This entry features one T cell receptor beta chain sequence. Its ends do not fully match the called genes, so a read error is possible. These data originate in a study of blood T cells in healthy people across ages. There are 13 residues in the CDR3. Germline V lookup: CDR1 DFQATT, CDR2 SNEGSKA (reference sequence). For the second PCR, which ran for roughly 7 to 11 cycles, a sample-barcoded 5' primer and a J-beta primer mix were used. TCRdb re-called the 5' RACE reads through MiXCR, storing one row per CDR3 protein. The sample contains more than 1.4 million distinct CDR3 sequences, 42% of which appear only once.

The receptor comes from a woman aged 18-29 years in good health. Source material: blood. The chain recombines TRBV20-1 with TRBJ2-3; 10 bases map to TRBD2. CDR3 nucleotides: TGCAGAGCTAGCGGGGGAAGCACAGATACGCAGTATTTT. Translation gives CRASGGSTDTQYF.